The clone carrying this TCR beta chain appeared a few times. Its antigen is as yet unknown. The data were taken from a study of T cell repertoires in cytomegalovirus infection. TCRdb fed the reads into MiXCR, producing one record per CDR3 protein. This sample yields around 120,000 distinct CDR3 sequences, of which under 55% are seen a single time; just under 75% belongs to the top ten. Trimming cost V 0 bases and J 4 bases, with 10 bases left between them. CDR1 is DFQATT, CDR2 SNEGSKA, per germline (reference sequence). CDR3 length: 13 residues. The sample was CD8+ T cells from cultured PBMCs, taken from culture after CMV antigen stimulation. This clonotype was obtained from a human donor in good health (CMV status not recorded). Some clones in this sample may be carry-over from other donors' samples. The chain combines TRBV20-1 with TRBJ2-7, with D uncertain. The CDR3 bases are TGCAGTGCTAGAGAGTGGCAGGAGTACGAGCAGTACTTC. Its translation: CSAREWQEYEQYF.